Detailed here is one TCR beta chain. Using immunoSEQ multiplex PCR, the repertoire was profiled, and TCRdb retains in-frame clones only, with some absent. The table lists fewer than 700,000 clones, around 90% of them singletons, with about 8% in the top ten. This record belongs to a study of blood T cell repertoires in COVID-19. For the study at large: PBMCs, B-cell-depleted T cells, or T cells provided the cDNA or gDNA that made up the material.

This CDR3 comprises 15 residues. V gave up 3 bases and J gave up 2 bases; unmatched junction bases: 4. CDR1 and CDR2 from the germline V gene are KGHSH and LQKENI. V is TRBV18 and J is TRBJ2-5; 9 nucleotides match TRBD1. The TCR was taken from a woman between 45 and 65 years old with COVID-19, enrolled during active disease. The material sequenced was peripheral blood. The CDR3 loop is CASSPRQGGQETQYF. The CDR3 DNA reads as TGTGCCAGCTCACCGAGACAGGGGGGACAAGAGACCCAGTACTTC.